Sequencing of this T cell receptor (beta chain) was carried out in a study of cytomegalovirus exposure and HLA in healthy donors (dated by TCRdb to 2016 to 2017). For context, the study as a whole: According to a later analysis, the 120 validation repertoires were produced on the same platform as the 666 repertoires of the first cohort. The study was designed to test whether signatures of past pathogen exposure could be identified by cataloging public T cell receptors. Besides the first cohort of about 730 subjects, a separate validation cohort made up of roughly 120 different subjects was used. The study combined high-throughput TCR immunosequencing, statistical association of individual TCRs with disease status, and machine learning to predict cytomegalovirus infection status. The research as a whole found: A total of roughly 160 TCR beta chains were listed by the study as associated with cytomegalovirus. In a later analysis, TCRs clustered in the first cohort were found to also tend to co-occur in the 110 or so validation repertoires, with 94% of cluster scores above 0. The authors suggested that the approach could potentially be extended to other disease states and immunological phenotypes. A few of the identified cytomegalovirus-associated TCR beta chains were confirmed in vitro to be specific for cytomegalovirus antigens. While some public TCRs were present in many individuals, most TCR sequences turned up only very rarely across donors. A later analysis lacked HLA typing for the validation cohort, so it scored co-occurrence in that cohort across all 110 or so repertoires. In both the original and validation cohorts, the classifier was reported to diagnose cytomegalovirus status with high specificity and sensitivity.

From the germline V gene, CDR1 is MDHEN and CDR2 is SYDVKM. Deletion took 5 bases off V and 5 bases off J, with a span of 22 bases between the germline ends. From the cysteine through the phenylalanine, the CDR3 covers 17 amino acids. The entry retains the CDR3 DNA only, 51 bases that are in frame from base 1. The library was made by the immunoSEQ multiplex PCR assay. From the authors' description of their analysis: A statistical classification framework was developed to diagnose cytomegalovirus status using the catalog of TCR beta chain sequences. The clones in this table, taken by TCRdb from immuneACCESS, are in-frame only. Not every clone is retained; where verified, under half of the shortfall comes from an unresolved V gene, and the cause of the rest is unknown. V and J calls and clone size are copied from that table; D and trimming were computed from the DNA. The sample table shows around 150,000 clones, and around 82% are seen once. Of the sample, 9.5% to 13% is held by the ten largest clones.

Comments on this clone: Its antigen is not yet known. Per-base qualities were not stored, and no clone one base away is much larger.

The donors were included in the validation cohort of some 110 subjects, a group kept apart from the approximately 700-subject first cohort. Sequenced sample: PBMCs. The chain is made from TRBV28 and TRBJ1-3, with no confident D gene call. The source is a man aged 25-45 years in good health and CMV-seropositive. The DNA is as follows: TGTGCCAGCAGTCCCATCCAACCCAGGTTGTCTCGAAACACCATATATTTT. It specifies CASSPIQPRLSRNTIYF.